This TCR beta chain was sequenced in a study of blood T cell repertoires in COVID-19. The wider study: PBMCs, B-cell-depleted T cells, or T cells provided the cDNA or gDNA that made up the material.

Authors' processing steps: For nucleated cells, counts were estimated from reference gene primer amplification. Method: immunoSEQ multiplex PCR; TCRdb's copy keeps in-frame clones and lacks some. V, J and clone size reflect that table, while D and trimming were determined from the DNA. This table holds about 160,000 clones, 86% found once. The CDR3 has 13 amino acids. Germline V gives CDR1 MDHEN, CDR2 SYDVKM. V lost 5 bases and J lost 9, with 17 bases in between. The receptor's source is a man aged 65 to 85 with acute or convalescent COVID-19. The chain carries TRBV28 and TRBJ2-7; D might be TRBD1 (5 bases). The sequencing sample was made of peripheral blood. As DNA, the CDR3 is TGTGCCAGCAGTCTCATCGACAGTCCCCGGCAGTACTTC. Protein: CASSLIDSPRQYF. Full variable domain (rest looked up from reference TRBV28 and TRBJ2-7): DVKVTQSSRYLVKRTGEKVFLECVQDMDHENMFWYRQDPGLGLRLIYFSYDVKMKEKGDIPEGYSVSREKKERFSLILESASTNQTSMYLCASSLIDSPRQYFGPGTRLTVT.